This TCR beta chain was sequenced during a study of OX40 agonist ivuxolimab in advanced cancers. Profiled with immunoSEQ multiplex PCR; TCRdb holds only in-frame clones, not every one. Here the sample spans about 32,000 clones, 65% to 85% being singletons. The CDR3 is made up of 13 amino acids. Germline CDR1 and CDR2: SQVTM and ANQGSEA. V shed 6 bases and J 1 base; nucleotides not matched to a gene: 5. This clonotype originated in an adult with an advanced solid tumor such as melanoma, head and neck, liver or kidney cancer. Sequenced here: CD4+ or CD8+ T cells sorted from blood, sampled in a trial of the OX40 agonist ivuxolimab. The chain uses TRBV29-1 and TRBJ1-1; 7 bases align to TRBD1. DNA of the CDR3: TGCAGCGTCCGGGACAGCAGGAACACTGAAGCTTTCTTT. Amino acids: CSVRDSRNTEAFF.